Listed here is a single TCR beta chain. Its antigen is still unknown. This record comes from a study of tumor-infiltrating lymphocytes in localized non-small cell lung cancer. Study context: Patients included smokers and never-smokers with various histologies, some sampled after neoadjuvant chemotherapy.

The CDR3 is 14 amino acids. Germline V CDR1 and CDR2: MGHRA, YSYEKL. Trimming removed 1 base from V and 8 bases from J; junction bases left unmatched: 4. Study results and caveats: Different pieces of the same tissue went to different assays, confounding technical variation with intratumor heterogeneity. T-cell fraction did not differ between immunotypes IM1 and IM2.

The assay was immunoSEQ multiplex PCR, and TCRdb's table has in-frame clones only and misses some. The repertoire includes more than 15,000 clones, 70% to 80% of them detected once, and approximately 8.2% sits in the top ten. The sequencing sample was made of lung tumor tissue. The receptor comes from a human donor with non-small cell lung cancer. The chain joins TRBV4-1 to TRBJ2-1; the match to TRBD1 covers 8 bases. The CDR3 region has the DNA TGCGCCAGCAGCCAAGGGGACAGGCGGGATGAGCAGTTCTTC. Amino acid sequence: CASSQGDRRDEQFF.